This TCR beta chain derives from a study of T cell repertoires in cytomegalovirus infection. For the study at large: It was recently identified HLA-C-restricted and well-studied HLA-B-restricted CMV epitopes that the study used. Shared public TCR beta signatures pointed to both CMV infection and a matching HLA type. Points from the study as a whole: Summed frequency of public TCR beta families distinguished CMV carriers with the relevant HLA. Clonotypes of TCR beta that were HLA-C-restricted and CMV-specific dominated the ex vivo response.

Germline V CDR1 and CDR2: LNHNV, YYDKDF (reference sequence). V was clipped by 1 base and J by 0 bases, with 4 bases between them. CDR3 size: 14 residues. As for this clonotype: Its specificity is not known.

Each CDR3 protein gets one entry after TCRdb re-called the reads with MiXCR. The top ten clones hold just under 45% of a sample with around 500,000 distinct CDR3 sequences, about 42% of them seen once. The chain carries TRBV15 and TRBJ1-5; D is unresolved. Sequenced material: cultured PBMCs, taken from culture after CMV antigen stimulation. The TCR comes from a human donor in good health (CMV status not recorded). Some clones in this sample may be carry-over from other donors' samples. For the CDR3, the DNA is TGTGCCACCAGCAGAGCCGTTAGCAATCAGCCCCAGCATTTT. Its translation is CATSRAVSNQPQHF. Full variable domain (outside the CDR3, taken from reference TRBV15 and TRBJ1-5): DAMVIQNPRYQVTQFGKPVTLSCSQTLNHNVMYWYQQKSSQAPKLLFHYYDKDFNNEADTPDNFQSRRPNTSFCFLDIRSPGLGDTAMYLCATSRAVSNQPQHFGDGTRLSIL.